The present entry profiles one T cell receptor (beta chain) with its context. Antigen unknown. The sample originates from a study of cytomegalovirus exposure and HLA in healthy donors. Whole-study findings and limits: The dataset shows that most TCR sequences were rare, while some public TCRs occurred in many donors.

The table came from immunoSEQ multiplex PCR; TCRdb's copy has only in-frame clones and leaves some out. The sample carries 250,000 to 350,000 clones, 88% recorded once. The sequence derives from a woman aged 18-35 years in good health and CMV-seronegative. The sample was PBMCs.

The CDR3 DNA is TGTGCCAGCAGACGAGTTCCGCGGCGGGCGAACACCGGGGAGCTGTTTTTT. As protein: CASRRVPRRANTGELFF. The V and J genes are TRBV2 and TRBJ2-2; D is perhaps TRBD2 (5 bases). The CDR3 has 17 residues. Germline CDR1 reads SNHLY; CDR2 reads FYNNEI. V was shortened by 6 bases and J by 0 bases, with 17 bases between the two germline ends.